The present entry profiles one T cell receptor beta chain with its context. No antigen is known for it. These data come from a study of cytomegalovirus exposure and HLA in healthy donors. Study-wide results and limits: The study dropped some indistinguishable V segments, TRBV6-2 and TRBV6-3 among them. Beyond CMV serostatus, there was no information to go on about immune exposure.

Each donor's status was that of a healthy bone marrow donor. Germline V lookup: CDR1 MGHRA, CDR2 YSYEKL. Deletions cut 5 bases from V and 5 bases from J, with 12 bases between. The CDR3 totals 13 residues. Amplification used 60 Vbeta primers and 13 Jbeta primers. Generated by immunoSEQ multiplex PCR, the TCRdb table keeps only in-frame clones and is missing some. The repertoire holds roughly 180,000 clones, more than 75% seen once, with less than 2% in the top ten. The specimen sequenced was PBMCs. This chain joins TRBV4-1 and TRBJ1-1, with D tentatively TRBD1 (5 bases). The clonotype originates from a man in his forties in good health and CMV-seronegative. CDR3: CASSGQGITEAFF. The CDR3 DNA sequence: TGCGCCAGCAGCGGGCAGGGTATAACTGAAGCTTTCTTT.